This T cell receptor (beta chain) is drawn from a study of shared T cell receptors in the human thymus. Trimming removed 3 bases from V and 4 bases from J; junction bases left unmatched: 8. CDR1 is MNHEY, CDR2 SMNVEV, per germline (reference sequence). The CDR3 length is 16 residues. Assay: immunoSEQ multiplex PCR; the TCRdb copy retains only in-frame clones and omits some. The data hold hundreds of thousands of clones, with approximately 88% observed a single time. Separately, the same data were catalogued under a study of human thymus T cells. That paper adds: Thymic as well as blood repertoires seemed to favor certain V and J genes unevenly.

The receptor was isolated from a boy in the first two years of life with a congenital heart defect. The rearrangement links TRBV27 to TRBJ2-1; 8 bases map to TRBD2. The sequenced sample consisted of thymocytes. The CDR3 region has the DNA TGTGCCAGCAGTTTGCAAAGACTAGCGCTGTACAATGAGCAGTTCTTC. Residues: CASSLQRLALYNEQFF.